The next 28 T cell receptor beta chains were all read from a single sample in a study of T cell responses to AZD1222 COVID-19 vaccine. Repertoires were generated with immunoSEQ multiplex PCR, while TCRdb's copy carries only in-frame clones and drops some. The table includes over 80,000 clones, 85% to 90% detected once. This sample comprised peripheral blood, obtained on day 0 of AZD1222 vaccination. Receptors originate from an adult in good health.

The chain is built from TRBV11-2 and TRBJ2-1; D is unclear. The CDR3 contains 13 residues. Trimming shortened V by 5 bases and J by 4 bases, and 9 bases separated the two germline ends. Germline CDR1 SGHAT, CDR2 FQNNGV. CDR3 nucleotide sequence: TGTGCCAGCAGCCCGGACGAGTACAATGAGCAGTTCTTC. Translation gives CASSPDEYNEQFF. The variable domain in full, completed from reference TRBV11-2 and TRBJ2-1, reads EAGVAQSPRYKIIEKRQSVAFWCNPISGHATLYWYQQILGQGPKLLIQFQNNGVVDDSQLPKDRFSAERLKGVDSTLKIQPAKLEDSAVYLCASSPDEYNEQFFGPGTRLTVL.

The rearrangement uses TRBV24-1 and TRBJ2-7; 12 nucleotides align to TRBD2. The V segment lost 3 bases and the J segment 4 bases; nucleotides outside the gene matches: 3. CDR1 and CDR2 from the germline V gene are KGHDR and SFDVKD. The CDR3 is 15 amino acids. The CDR3 protein is CATSDRTSGKYEQYF. Written as DNA, the CDR3 is TGTGCCACCAGTGATCGGACTAGCGGGAAGTACGAGCAGTACTTC.

With respect to this clone: A junction boundary mismatches the germline segment, possibly from a read error. The chain joins TRBV7-7 to TRBJ2-2; D gene unclear. The CDR3 is 14 amino acids. CDR1 SSHAT and CDR2 FNYEAQ come from the germline V gene (reference sequence). CDR3 sequence (DNA): TGTGCTAGCAGCCCGTTCGTAGGGACCGGGGAGCTGTTTTTT. Encoded protein: CASSPFVGTGELFF.

The chain couples TRBV11-2 to TRBJ2-5; D might be TRBD2 (5 bases). CDR1 is SGHAT, CDR2 FQNNGV, per germline. Trimming stripped 2 bases from V and 5 bases from J, with 12 bases between. This CDR3 has 14 amino acids. CDR3 DNA: TGTGCCAGCAGCTTATCGGGGAGTGTGGAGACCCAGTACTTC. Amino acids: CASSLSGSVETQYF.

V is TRBV5-1 and J is TRBJ2-7; either TRBD1 or TRBD2 may fit D (5 bases each). This CDR3 has 12 amino acids. The V end lost 2 bases, the J end lost 4 bases, and 7 bases lay between the germline ends. Germline assignment: CDR1 SGHRS and CDR2 YFSETQ. The CDR3: CASSFGGYEQYF. The CDR3 DNA is TGCGCCAGCAGCTTTGGGGGTTACGAGCAGTACTTC.

The V gene is TRBV5-4, the J gene TRBJ2-7; D gene uncertain. V dropped 4 bases and J dropped 7 bases, with 21 bases sitting between them. The germline V gene encodes CDR1 SGHNT and CDR2 YYREEE (reference sequence). This CDR3 has 15 residues. CDR3 sequence reads: CASSDSAYGPREQYF. CDR3 nucleotides: TGTGCCAGCAGCGACTCGGCCTATGGCCCGAGGGAGCAGTACTTC.

A word on this clone: Other DNA sequences of this sample code for an identical CDR3. V and J are TRBV2 and TRBJ2-7; D is perhaps TRBD1 (6 bases). The ends were cut back, 4 bases at V and 0 bases at J, with 7 bases in the middle. This CDR3 region has 13 residues. Germline V gene sequence: CDR1 SNHLY, CDR2 FYNNEI. DNA of the CDR3: TGTGCCAGCAGTGGGACAGCCTCCTACGAGCAGTACTTC. Its protein is CASSGTASYEQYF. Complete variable domain (other parts from reference TRBV2 and TRBJ2-7): EPEVTQTPSHQVTQMGQEVILRCVPISNHLYFYWYRQILGQKVEFLVSFYNNEISEKSEIFDDQFSVERPDGSNFTLKIRSTKLEDSAMYFCASSGTASYEQYFGPGTRLTVT.

This rearrangement joins TRBV2 to TRBJ2-6, with D unclear. CDR1 and CDR2 (germline): SNHLY, FYNNEI. V lost 8 bases and J 1 base, leaving 6 bases between the germline ends. CDR3 length: 13 residues. DNA for the CDR3: TGTGCCAGCGTAAGGTCTGGGGCCAACGTCCTGACTTTC. This gives the protein CASVRSGANVLTF.

The rearrangement uses TRBV11-2 and TRBJ2-3; D gene unclear. The germline gives CDR1 SGHAT, CDR2 FQNNGV. V lost 6 bases, J lost 3 bases, and 10 bases lay in between. The CDR3 consists of 13 residues. The CDR3 DNA sequence: TGTGCCAGCAGGAATACTGGAACAGATACGCAGTATTTT. It translates to CASRNTGTDTQYF.

V usage is TRBV18 and J usage is TRBJ2-7; D remains unclear. The germline gives CDR1 KGHSH, CDR2 LQKENI. The CDR3 totals 12 residues. The V and J ends lost 5 bases and 4 bases respectively, with 9 bases between them. CDR3 nucleotide sequence: TGTGCCAGCTCAACCGAGGTGTACGAGCAGTACTTC. Its protein product is CASSTEVYEQYF.

The chain carries TRBV4-1 and TRBJ2-5; 9 bases match TRBD2. V shed 4 bases, J shed 2 bases, and the junction held 5 bases outside the gene matches. CDR1 and CDR2 (germline): MGHRA, YSYEKL. The CDR3 loop spans 15 amino acids. The CDR3 nucleotides are TGCGCCAGCAGCCGATCTAGCGGGGAGCAAGAGACCCAGTACTTC. Translation: CASSRSSGEQETQYF.

The chain carries TRBV2 and TRBJ2-1; 8 bases are shared with TRBD1. This CDR3 has 15 residues. CDR1 is SNHLY, CDR2 FYNNEI, per germline. Germline trimming cut 8 bases from V and 3 bases from J; bases unmatched to any gene: 9. CDR3 bases: TGTGCCAGCTCTTTGGACAGGGAAGGCTACAATGAGCAGTTCTTC. It yields the protein CASSLDREGYNEQFF.

DNA of the CDR3: TGCGCCAGCAGCTCATCAGCGGGAGTAAACAATGAGCAGTTCTTC. Translation: CASSSSAGVNNEQFF. The chain has TRBV5-1 and TRBJ2-1; TRBD2 agrees at 8 bases. Per germline, CDR1 SGHRS and CDR2 YFSETQ. This CDR3 is built from 15 residues. V gave up 3 bases and J gave up 5 bases; unmatched junction bases: 7.

V is TRBV12-5 and J is TRBJ1-2; D not resolved. The ends were cut back, 1 base at V and 8 bases at J, with 8 bases in the middle. Germline V gene lookup returns CDR1 LGHNT and CDR2 FRNRAP. The CDR3 extends over 12 amino acids. The CDR3 nucleotides read TGTGCTAGTGGTTTGGATATGGAAGGCTACACCTTC. It specifies CASGLDMEGYTF. Full variable domain (rest looked up from reference TRBV12-5 and TRBJ1-2): DARVTQTPRHKVTEMGQEVTMRCQPILGHNTVFWYRQTMMQGLELLAYFRNRAPLDDSGMPKDRFSAEMPDATLATLKIQPSEPRDSAVYFCASGLDMEGYTFGSGTRLTVV.

This sequence joins TRBV7-9 and TRBJ2-2, with 9 bases that match TRBD2. CDR1 is SEHNR and CDR2 is FQNEAQ in the germline V gene (reference sequence). The CDR3 spans 16 residues. The V segment lost 0 bases and the J segment 6 bases; nucleotides outside the gene matches: 5. The CDR3 sequence: CASSLALAGVSGELFF. The CDR3 DNA follows: TGTGCCAGCAGCTTAGCTTTAGCGGGAGTTTCCGGGGAGCTGTTTTTT.

The V and J genes are TRBV14 and TRBJ2-7; perhaps TRBD1 as D (6 bases). CDR3 size: 14 residues. Germline CDR1 and CDR2: SGHDN and FVKESK. The V gene lost 4 bases and the J gene lost 4 bases, with 14 bases spanning the gap. CDR3 bases: TGTGCCAGCAGCCCGGGTTGGACAGTTTACGAGCAGTACTTC. It is translated as CASSPGWTVYEQYF.

The gene calls are TRBV29-1 and TRBJ2-1, with TRBD2 identical over 9 bases. This CDR3 has 13 residues. The ends lost 8 bases at V and 9 bases at J; junction bases unmatched: 11. CDR1 is SQVTM and CDR2 is ANQGSEA in the germline V gene. CDR3 residues: CSQTSGLSGEQFF. CDR3 nucleotide sequence: TGCAGCCAGACTAGCGGCCTTTCGGGTGAGCAGTTCTTC.

This clone appeared once. The V gene is TRBV19, the J gene TRBJ2-4, with 7 bases lining up with TRBD1. This CDR3 contains 16 residues. Looked up from germline, CDR1 is LNHDA and CDR2 is SQIVND (reference sequence). With 4 bases clipped from V and 2 bases from J, the junction kept 8 bases outside the gene matches. The CDR3 nucleotides read TGTGCCAGTAGTACCCGACAGGGCCGGCCCAAAAACATTCAGTACTTC. Translated, it gives CASSTRQGRPKNIQYF.

Written as DNA, the CDR3 is TGTGCCAGCAGCTCTTCGGGGGACACCTACTCCTACGAGCAGTACTTC. This codes for CASSSSGDTYSYEQYF. The gene calls are TRBV6-2 or TRBV6-3 and TRBJ2-7, with D tentatively TRBD1 or TRBD2 (6 bases each). The germline V gene has CDR1 MNHEY and CDR2 SVGEGT. CDR3 length: 16 residues. Trimming left V 6 bases short and J 0 bases short, with 18 bases between.

V gene TRBV20-1 combines with J gene TRBJ2-7, with D uncertain. Trimming took 3 bases from V and 2 from J, leaving 14 bases between them. This CDR3 has 14 residues. Germline assignment: CDR1 DFQATT and CDR2 SNEGSKA (reference sequence). The CDR3 is CSASRQTPPYEQYF. The CDR3 DNA follows: TGCAGTGCTAGTCGGCAGACGCCACCCTACGAGCAGTACTTC.

This rearrangement joins TRBV18 to TRBJ1-3; D may be TRBD1 (5 bases). Per the germline V gene, CDR1 is KGHSH and CDR2 is LQKENI. This CDR3 has 14 residues. V was trimmed by 2 bases and J by 3 bases, leaving 8 bases between them. The CDR3 spells CASSPGASGNTIYF. CDR3 DNA sequence: TGTGCCAGCTCACCAGGGGCTAGTGGAAACACCATATATTTT.

The chain combines TRBV6-5 with TRBJ1-1; 11 bases line up with TRBD1. Trimming cost V 6 bases and J 2 bases; bases outside gene matches: 2. From germline, CDR1 is MNHEY and CDR2 SVGAGI. The CDR3 length is 14 residues. Written as DNA, the CDR3 is TGTGCCAGCAGGGACAGGGGGCCTAACACTGAAGCTTTCTTT. This codes for CASRDRGPNTEAFF.

The chain has TRBV5-4 and TRBJ2-1; the match to TRBD2 covers 7 bases. V lost 3 bases and J lost 6; bases outside the gene matches: 12. This CDR3 region has 16 residues. Germline lookup yields CDR1 SGHNT and CDR2 YYREEE (reference sequence). CDR3 protein: CASSSGTTRVTNEQFF. CDR3 DNA sequence: TGTGCCAGCAGCTCCGGGACTACTCGAGTTACCAATGAGCAGTTCTTC.

This rearrangement joins TRBV6-2 or TRBV6-3 to TRBJ1-1; D is ambiguous. Germline loops: CDR1 MNHEY, CDR2 SVGEGT. The CDR3 is made up of 11 amino acids. V was trimmed by 4 bases and J by 6 bases, leaving 6 bases between them. The CDR3 is CASSWWPEAFF. The CDR3 nucleotides read TGTGCCAGCAGTTGGTGGCCTGAAGCTTTCTTT.

This chain joins TRBV24-1 and TRBJ2-1; unclear D gene. CDR1 and CDR2 (germline): KGHDR, SFDVKD. Trimming took 3 bases from V and 10 from J, leaving 15 bases between them. The CDR3 spans 14 residues. CDR3 loop: CATSDPTPPEEQFF. Here the CDR3 DNA reads TGTGCCACCAGTGATCCGACTCCCCCAGAAGAGCAGTTCTTC.

This clone was observed a single time. This chain's CDR3 is CATSSSHGRTYEQYF. CDR3 DNA: TGTGCCACCAGCTCCTCTCACGGGAGGACCTACGAGCAGTACTTC. The chain is built from TRBV15 and TRBJ2-7; TRBD2 aligns across 7 bases. The germline V gene encodes CDR1 LNHNV and CDR2 YYDKDF (reference sequence). This CDR3 has 15 amino acids. The J segment lost 2 bases and the V segment lost 5 bases, leaving 9 bases of the junction unmatched.

The CDR3 loop reads CAGDVGYGYTF. CDR3 in DNA: TGTGCCGGGGATGTGGGCTATGGCTACACCTTC. The V call is TRBV2, the J call TRBJ1-2; D remains unclear. V shed 11 bases and J shed 4 bases, with 11 bases lying between them. The germline V gene encodes CDR1 SNHLY and CDR2 FYNNEI. The CDR3 is 11 amino acids.

This chain links TRBV30 with TRBJ1-1; D is unresolved. Germline CDR1 is GTSNPN and CDR2 is SVGIG (reference sequence). The CDR3 spans 13 residues. The V end lost 2 bases, the J end lost 1 base, and 8 bases lay between the germline ends. The CDR3 region has the DNA TGTGCCTGGAGTCGGGCCAGGAACACTGAAGCTTTCTTT. It is translated as CAWSRARNTEAFF.